This T cell receptor (beta chain) was sequenced in a study of CD8 T cells in ankylosing spondylitis. Germline CDR1 DFQATT, CDR2 SNEGSKA (reference sequence). The CDR3 sequence is 17 residues long. With 3 bases removed from V and 0 bases from J, the gap between germline ends came to 19 bases. TCRdb reprocessed the 5' RACE reads via MiXCR and lists one record per CDR3 protein. This repertoire shows about 160,000 distinct CDR3 sequences, around 17% found once; its top ten account for roughly 7.7%. Study results and limitations: It was reported that disease-linked clones were significantly enriched in matched ankylosing spondylitis synovial fluid.

To note about this clonotype: The antigen is undetermined.

This sequence originates from a male donor with ankylosing spondylitis or in good health (not recorded which). The chain has TRBV20-1 and TRBJ2-3; D is unclear. Sequenced input: blood, either unsorted or a sorted T cell fraction (not recorded which). CDR3 protein: CSARGLGSRASTDTQYF. CDR3 DNA sequence: TGCAGTGCTAGGGGCTTGGGCAGCCGCGCTAGCACAGATACGCAGTATTTT.